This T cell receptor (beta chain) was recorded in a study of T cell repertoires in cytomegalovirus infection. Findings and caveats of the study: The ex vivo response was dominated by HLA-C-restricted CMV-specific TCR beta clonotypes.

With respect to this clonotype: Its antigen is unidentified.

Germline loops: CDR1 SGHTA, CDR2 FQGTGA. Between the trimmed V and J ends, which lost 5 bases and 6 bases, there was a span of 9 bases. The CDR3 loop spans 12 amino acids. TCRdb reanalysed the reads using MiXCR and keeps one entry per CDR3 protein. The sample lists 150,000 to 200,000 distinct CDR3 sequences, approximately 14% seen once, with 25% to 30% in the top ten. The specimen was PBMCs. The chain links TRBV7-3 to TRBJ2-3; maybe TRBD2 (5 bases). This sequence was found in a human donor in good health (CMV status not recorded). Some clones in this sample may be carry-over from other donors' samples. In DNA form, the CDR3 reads TGTGCCAGCAGCCAGACGGGGGATACGCAGTATTTT. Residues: CASSQTGDTQYF.